A single sample gave rise to the 14 T cell receptor beta chains below, sequenced in a study of identical twins. Each CDR3 protein gets one entry after TCRdb re-called the 5' RACE reads with MiXCR. The repertoire holds 300,000 or so distinct CDR3 sequences, with 8% to 9.5% as singletons. These same data were also listed under a study on yellow fever vaccine responses in identical twins.

Sequencing was carried out using CD8+ T cells sorted from blood. All receptors derive from a woman under 30 in good health.

The V call is TRBV4-1, the J call TRBJ2-7, with 10 bases matching TRBD1. Germline V gives CDR1 MGHRA, CDR2 YSYEKL. The CDR3 is 16 amino acids. The V segment lost 2 bases and the J segment 4 bases; nucleotides outside the gene matches: 8. Here the CDR3 DNA reads TGCGCCAGCAGCCAAACCCCGGGACAGGGGTGGTACGAGCAGTACTTC. This encodes CASSQTPGQGWYEQYF.

The chain joins TRBV30 to TRBJ2-7; D call uncertain. The CDR3 extends over 12 amino acids. Trimming removed 2 bases from V and 1 base from J, with 6 bases in between. From germline, CDR1 is GTSNPN and CDR2 SVGIG (reference sequence). The CDR3 sequence: CAWSHGSYEQYF. In DNA, the CDR3 is TGTGCCTGGAGTCACGGGTCCTACGAGCAGTACTTC.

This clonotype was observed a few times. The chain couples TRBV15 to TRBJ2-7; 11 nucleotides line up with TRBD1. This CDR3 is built from 17 residues. Germline V gene data show CDR1 as LNHNV and CDR2 as YYDKDF (reference sequence). V lost 0 bases to trimming and J lost 4 bases; unmatched junction nucleotides: 8. The CDR3 region is CATSREEPGQGEYEQYF. In DNA, the CDR3 is TGTGCCACCAGCAGAGAGGAACCGGGACAGGGGGAGTACGAGCAGTACTTC.

There are a few counts of this clonotype. The chain joins TRBV5-4 to TRBJ2-7, with 10 bases fitting TRBD1. Germline CDR1 reads SGHNT; CDR2 reads YYREEE (reference sequence). V lost 4 bases to trimming and J lost 5 bases; unmatched junction nucleotides: 6. This CDR3 region has 14 residues. The CDR3 spells CASSPWDRGNEQYF. DNA for the CDR3: TGTGCCAGCAGCCCCTGGGACAGGGGAAACGAGCAGTACTTC.

This chain links TRBV27 with TRBJ2-5; 7 bases fit TRBD2. The J segment lost 4 bases and the V segment lost 6 bases, leaving 8 bases of the junction unmatched. The CDR3 runs to 14 residues. Germline V gene lookup returns CDR1 MNHEY and CDR2 SMNVEV (reference sequence). CDR3 residues: CASSHPGGGETQYF. The DNA for the CDR3 is TGTGCCAGCAGCCACCCCGGCGGGGGAGAGACCCAGTACTTC.

Only a few counts were recorded for this clonotype. The rearrangement joins TRBV7-2 to TRBJ2-7; possible D gene TRBD2, 6 bases. CDR1 is SGHTA and CDR2 is FQGNSA in the germline V gene. V was pared by 5 bases and J by 4 bases, with 15 bases between. This CDR3 spans 14 amino acids. This CDR3 reads CASSLSWGEYEQYF. CDR3 in DNA: TGTGCCAGCAGCCTTTCTTGGGGGGAGTACGAGCAGTACTTC.

The chain links TRBV5-4 to TRBJ2-2; D is possibly TRBD2 (5 bases). Trimming cost V 9 bases and J 3 bases, with 9 bases left between them. The CDR3 is made up of 12 amino acids. From germline, CDR1 is SGHNT and CDR2 YYREEE (reference sequence). The CDR3 DNA reads TGTGCCATCGGACTTTACACCGGGGAGCTGTTTTTT. The encoded protein is CAIGLYTGELFF.

This clonotype was detected many times. The chain recombines TRBV6-1 with TRBJ1-2; D remains unclear. Trimming cost V 7 bases and J 7 bases, with 16 bases left between them. The CDR3 runs 13 residues. Looked up from germline, CDR1 is MNHNS and CDR2 is SASEGT. The CDR3 region is CASTPTPRGGYTF. The CDR3 region has the DNA TGTGCCAGCACTCCAACCCCGCGGGGTGGCTACACCTTC.

There are many counts of this clonotype. The chain links TRBV2 to TRBJ2-3; D is unclear. The CDR3 extends over 13 amino acids. Germline CDR1 SNHLY, CDR2 FYNNEI. V was shortened by 7 bases and J by 2 bases, with 10 bases between the two germline ends. In nucleotides, the CDR3 is TGTGCCAGCACCTTAGACGACACAGATACGCAGTATTTT. Translating it yields CASTLDDTDTQYF.

The sample holds many counts of this clonotype. V is TRBV12-3 or TRBV12-4 and J is TRBJ2-5; D is unresolved. This CDR3 contains 14 residues. V was trimmed by 3 bases and J by 2 bases, leaving 10 bases between them. The CDR3 DNA reads as TGTGCCAGCAGTTTCGGGCCCGTGCAAGAGACCCAGTACTTC. Amino acids: CASSFGPVQETQYF.

This clonotype was seen more than once but under ten times. V gene TRBV5-1 combines with J gene TRBJ2-7, with D tentatively TRBD1 or TRBD2 (5 bases each). Trimming pared 4 bases from V and 4 bases from J, leaving 15 bases between. Germline CDR1 SGHRS, CDR2 YFSETQ. The CDR3 length is 14 residues. CDR3 nucleotide sequence: TGCGCCAGCAGCACCCGGGACGGATCTTACGAGCAGTACTTC. The encoded protein is CASSTRDGSYEQYF.

This clonotype has at least ten counts. The genes are TRBV12-3 or TRBV12-4 and TRBJ2-7; no firm D call. The CDR3 has 15 amino acids. V lost 3 bases and J 1 base, leaving 13 bases between the germline ends. The CDR3 DNA is TGTGCCAGCAGTTTTGTTAGGGAAAGGTCCTACGAGCAGTACTTC. Its protein product is CASSFVRERSYEQYF.

This clonotype was detected a few times. The gene calls are TRBV20-1 and TRBJ2-5; no clear D gene. The CDR3 runs 11 residues. Per germline, CDR1 DFQATT and CDR2 SNEGSKA (reference sequence). CDR3 nucleotide sequence: TGCGGTCCTACCTGGGTCGAGACCCAGTACTTC. Protein sequence: CGPTWVETQYF.

This clonotype occurred a few times. The rearrangement joins TRBV6-2 or TRBV6-3 to TRBJ2-3; 11 nucleotides line up with TRBD2. CDR3 length equals 20 residues. V trimming: 0 bases; J trimming: 6 bases; junction bases outside the gene matches: 17. The germline V gene has CDR1 MNHEY and CDR2 SVGEGT. CDR3 protein: CASSYSWLAGGPRCWDTQYF. CDR3 in DNA: TGTGCCAGCAGTTACTCCTGGTTAGCGGGAGGGCCTCGGTGCTGGGATACGCAGTATTTT.